Listed below are T cell receptor beta chains from one sample, sequenced in a study of T-cell memory formation after mild COVID-19. One entry per CDR3 protein, called by TCRdb with MiXCR from the 5' RACE reads. The sample yields about 47,000 distinct CDR3 sequences, roughly 9.8% seen once. Source material: PBMCs or a T cell subset sorted from them (not recorded which). These receptors all come from an adult woman who had mild COVID-19 (a few samples of this study predate the infection). Cell type and time point are not known. CDR3s include the opening cysteine and the closing phenylalanine or tryptophan. A D gene is named only where the DNA matches it firmly. Size is omitted from some rows. Given values are once, few, many or a class for expanded clones.

j_call v_call d_call clone_size cdr3_aa cdr3_nt
TRBJ2-2 TRBV2 NA few CASSGGHTGELFF TGTGCCAGCAGTGGGGGCCACACCGGGGAGCTGTTTTTT
TRBJ2-2 TRBV30 TRBD2 NA CAWRSGSDTGELFF TGTGCCTGGAGGAGCGGGAGTGACACCGGGGAGCTGTTTTTT
TRBJ1-1 TRBV19 TRBD1 NA CASTKDRVNTEAFF TGTGCCAGTACCAAGGACAGGGTCAACACTGAAGCTTTCTTT
TRBJ1-1 TRBV29-1 NA NA CSVTGNRADTEAFF TGCAGCGTCACCGGAAACAGGGCGGACACTGAAGCTTTCTTT
TRBJ1-2 TRBV5-1 TRBD1 many CASSGGGQGYGYTF TGCGCCAGCAGCGGGGGCGGACAGGGCTATGGCTACACCTTC
TRBJ2-5 TRBV11-1 NA once CASSLEGHRRQETQYF TGTGCCAGCAGCTTAGAAGGTCACAGACGCCAAGAGACCCAGTACTTC
TRBJ2-7 TRBV9 NA few CASSPPPVSYEQYF TGTGCCAGCAGCCCGCCCCCAGTCTCCTACGAGCAGTACTTC
TRBJ2-1 TRBV15 TRBD2 few CATSVLTSGRGLNEQFF TGTGCCACCAGCGTTCTGACTAGCGGGAGGGGGTTGAATGAGCAGTTCTTC
TRBJ1-6 TRBV5-1 TRBD1 many CASSFDRGGYNSPLHF TGCGCCAGCAGCTTTGACAGGGGCGGCTATAATTCACCCCTCCACTTT
TRBJ1-4 TRBV5-1 NA NA CASSLAGTNEKLFF TGCGCCAGCAGCCTTGCTGGAACTAATGAAAAACTGTTTTTT
TRBJ1-3 TRBV19 NA few CASRPAGEPGNTIYF TGTGCCAGTCGTCCTGCCGGGGAACCCGGAAACACCATATATTTT
TRBJ2-5 TRBV5-6 TRBD1 many CASSLQGQQETQYF TGTGCCAGCAGCTTGCAGGGACAGCAAGAGACCCAGTACTTC
TRBJ2-7 TRBV19 NA many CASSILAQSYEQYF TGTGCCAGTAGTATCTTGGCCCAGAGCTACGAGCAGTACTTC
TRBJ2-1 TRBV2 TRBD2 NA CASDLGLAGVGAYNEQFF TGTGCCAGCGATCTGGGACTAGCGGGAGTCGGCGCCTACAATGAGCAGTTCTTC
TRBJ2-2 TRBV7-7 TRBD1 few CASSSGTGAGELFF TGTGCCAGCAGCTCCGGGACAGGGGCCGGGGAGCTGTTTTTT
TRBJ2-3 TRBV5-6 TRBD1 few CASSLGGQGKADTQYF TGTGCCAGCAGTCTGGGAGGACAGGGAAAAGCAGATACGCAGTATTTT
TRBJ1-1 TRBV4-1 NA many CASSQDAATEAFF TGCGCCAGCAGCCAAGATGCCGCCACTGAAGCTTTCTTT
TRBJ1-2 TRBV29-1 TRBD1 many CSALTGTVYGYTF TGCAGCGCTCTGACCGGGACAGTCTATGGCTACACCTTC
TRBJ2-2 TRBV5-5 NA many CASSLALGSTGELFF TGTGCCAGCAGCTTGGCCTTGGGCTCCACCGGGGAGCTGTTTTTT
TRBJ2-2 TRBV5-5 NA many CASSSTVRNTGELFF TGTGCCAGCAGCTCGACAGTTCGGAACACCGGGGAGCTGTTTTTT
TRBJ2-3 TRBV7-9 TRBD2 many CASSSLLAPRTDTQYF TGTGCCAGCAGCTCTTTACTAGCGCCGAGGACGGATACGCAGTATTTT
TRBJ1-1 TRBV4-2 NA few CASSQDQQRQNTEAFF TGTGCCAGCAGCCAAGATCAACAGCGACAAAACACTGAAGCTTTCTTT
TRBJ2-3 TRBV5-4 NA NA CASSPGDTDTQYF TGTGCCAGCAGCCCGGGCGATACAGATACGCAGTATTTT
TRBJ2-7 TRBV20-1 TRBD1 NA CSARKPGGSYERYF TGCAGTGCTAGAAAGCCAGGGGGTTCGTACGAGCGGTACTTC
TRBJ2-5 TRBV9 TRBD2 NA CASSDGAGGLKETQYF TGTGCCAGCAGCGATGGAGCGGGGGGCCTCAAAGAGACCCAGTACTTC
TRBJ2-3 TRBV5-4 NA NA CASSFPSDTQYF TGTGCCAGCAGCTTTCCCTCAGATACGCAGTATTTT
TRBJ2-1 TRBV5-1 TRBD2 many CASSLAKLAGGMVDEQFF TGCGCCAGCAGCTTGGCCAAGTTAGCGGGGGGCATGGTAGATGAGCAGTTCTTC
TRBJ2-3 TRBV6-4 TRBD1 few CASSDSIPGQGSDTQYF TGTGCCAGCAGTGACTCGATTCCGGGACAGGGGTCAGATACGCAGTATTTT
TRBJ2-7 TRBV29-1 NA many CSVSGGGSSYEQYF TGCAGCGTTTCCGGGGGCGGAAGCTCCTACGAGCAGTACTTC
TRBJ1-1 TRBV7-8 TRBD1 many CASSLGQGNTEAFF TGTGCCAGCAGCTTAGGACAGGGGAACACTGAAGCTTTCTTT
TRBJ2-7 TRBV4-3 TRBD2 many CASSMGLAGETYEQYF TGCGCCAGCAGCATGGGGCTAGCGGGAGAAACCTACGAGCAGTACTTC
TRBJ2-3 TRBV15 NA NA CAASYRRGRDTQYF TGTGCCGCCAGCTACCGCCGTGGGCGGGATACGCAGTATTTT
TRBJ2-7 TRBV6-2/TRBV6-3 NA few CASSYHDSLLEQYF TGTGCCAGCAGTTACCACGACAGTTTGCTCGAGCAGTACTTC
TRBJ2-5 TRBV6-2/TRBV6-3 NA few CASSPTTETQYF TGTGCCAGCAGTCCGACTACGGAGACCCAGTACTTC
TRBJ2-5 TRBV29-1 NA many CSVAKGQETQYF TGCAGCGTGGCTAAGGGACAAGAGACCCAGTACTTC
TRBJ2-7 TRBV2 NA NA CASRGFSRPYEQYF TGTGCCAGCAGGGGATTTTCCAGACCCTACGAGCAGTACTTC
TRBJ1-1 TRBV29-1 NA many CSGASLNTEAFF TGCAGCGGAGCCTCTTTGAACACTGAAGCTTTCTTT
TRBJ2-3 TRBV20-1 TRBD2 few CSARYSGSGTDTQYF TGCAGTGCTAGATATAGCGGGAGTGGAACAGATACGCAGTATTTT
TRBJ2-5 TRBV20-1 NA few CSPTAAGETQYF TGCAGCCCTACAGCGGCGGGAGAGACCCAGTACTTC
TRBJ1-5 TRBV6-6 TRBD1 NA CASTRHGTGDQPQHF TGTGCCAGCACCCGACATGGGACAGGGGACCAGCCCCAGCATTTT
TRBJ2-3 TRBV15 NA NA CATSHRGTDTQYF TGTGCCACCAGCCATCGGGGCACAGATACGCAGTATTTT
TRBJ2-6 TRBV6-2/TRBV6-3 NA many CASSLEDSGANVLTF TGTGCCAGCAGTTTGGAGGACTCTGGGGCCAACGTCCTGACTTTC
TRBJ2-1 TRBV7-2 NA NA CASSRRLDNEQFF TGTGCCAGCAGCAGGAGACTAGACAATGAGCAGTTCTTC
TRBJ2-7 TRBV7-2 TRBD2 many CASSALAGVLEQYF TGTGCCAGCAGCGCATTGGCGGGAGTGCTAGAGCAGTACTTC
TRBJ1-2 TRBV29-1 NA many CSGWGAVYGYTF TGCAGCGGTTGGGGGGCCGTCTATGGCTACACCTTC
TRBJ2-3 TRBV7-2 NA NA CASSLGVTGLTTDTQYF TGTGCCAGCAGCTTAGGGGTGACGGGGCTAACCACAGATACGCAGTATTTT
TRBJ2-7 TRBV5-5 NA few CASSLGLVGSYEQYF TGTGCCAGCAGCTTGGGACTAGTGGGGTCCTACGAGCAGTACTTC
TRBJ2-3 TRBV1 NA NA CTSSQGTSGGASTDTQYF TGCACCAGCAGCCAAGGGACTAGCGGGGGGGCTAGCACAGATACGCAGTATTTT
TRBJ2-7 TRBV6-6 TRBD2 many CASSYGTSGGASYEQYF TGTGCCAGCAGTTACGGGACTAGCGGGGGGGCTTCCTACGAGCAGTACTTC
TRBJ2-5 TRBV5-1 NA few CASSFGAGEETQYF TGCGCCAGCAGCTTTGGGGCAGGGGAAGAGACCCAGTACTTC